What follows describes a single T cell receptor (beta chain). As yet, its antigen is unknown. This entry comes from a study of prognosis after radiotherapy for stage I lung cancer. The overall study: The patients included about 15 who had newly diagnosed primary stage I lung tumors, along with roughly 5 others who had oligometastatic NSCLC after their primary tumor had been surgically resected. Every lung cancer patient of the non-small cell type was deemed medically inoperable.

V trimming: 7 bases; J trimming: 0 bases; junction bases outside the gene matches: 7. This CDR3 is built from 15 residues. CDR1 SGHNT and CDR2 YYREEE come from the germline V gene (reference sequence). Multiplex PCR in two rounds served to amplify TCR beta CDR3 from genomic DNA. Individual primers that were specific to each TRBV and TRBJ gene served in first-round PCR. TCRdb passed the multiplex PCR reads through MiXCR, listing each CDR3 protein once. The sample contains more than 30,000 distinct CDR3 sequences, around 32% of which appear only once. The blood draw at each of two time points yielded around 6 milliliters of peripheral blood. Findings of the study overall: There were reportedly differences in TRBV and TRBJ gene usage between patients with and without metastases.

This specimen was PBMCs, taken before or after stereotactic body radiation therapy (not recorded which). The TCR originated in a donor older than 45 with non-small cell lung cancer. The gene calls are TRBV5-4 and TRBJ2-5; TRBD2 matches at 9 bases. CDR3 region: CASWDLAGDQETQYF. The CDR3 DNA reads TGTGCCAGCTGGGACTTAGCGGGAGACCAAGAGACCCAGTACTTC.